This TCR beta chain derives from a study of cytomegalovirus exposure and HLA in healthy donors. Both 60 Vbeta primers and 13 Jbeta primers went into the PCR. The data were produced by immunoSEQ multiplex PCR, yet TCRdb's version contains in-frame clones alone and is incomplete. Of around 210,000 clones listed, roughly 73% are singletons. The CDR3 totals 12 residues. Trimming stripped 1 base from V and 6 bases from J, with 7 bases between. The V gene's germline CDR1 is SGHKS and CDR2 YYEKEE (reference sequence). This TCR derives from a boy aged 10-17 years in good health and CMV-seronegative. The chain links TRBV5-5 to TRBJ1-2; possible D gene TRBD1, 6 bases. The material sequenced was PBMCs. CDR3 sequence (DNA): TGTGCCAGCAGCTTGAGGGGGAATGGCTACACCTTC. As protein: CASSLRGNGYTF. The whole variable domain, remainder taken from reference TRBV5-5 and TRBJ1-2, is DAGVTQSPTHLIKTRGQQVTLRCSPISGHKSVSWYQQVLGQGPQFIFQYYEKEERGRGNFPDRFSARQFPNYSSELNVNALLLGDSALYLCASSLRGNGYTFGSGTRLTVV.